This T cell receptor beta chain was captured by sequencing in a study of cytomegalovirus exposure and HLA in healthy donors. The PCR had 60 Vbeta and 13 Jbeta primers. Repertoires were generated with immunoSEQ multiplex PCR, while TCRdb's copy carries only in-frame clones and drops some. The data hold about 80,000 clones, with 62% observed a single time. While unrecorded immune exposures were likely, the donors were nominally healthy when sampled. As regards this clone: Its target is not known.

Germline CDR1 and CDR2: MNHNY and SVGAGI (reference sequence). The CDR3 is 15 residues long. V lost 2 bases, J lost 6 bases, and 8 bases stayed unmatched. Points from the study as a whole: Most TCR sequences were rare, but some public TCRs occurred in many donors. A list of about 180 TCR beta chains associated with cytomegalovirus was given. CMV serostatus was the sole immune exposure information available.

The chain recombines TRBV6-6 with TRBJ1-2; 8 bases agree with TRBD1. What was sequenced was PBMCs. The sequence was obtained from a male donor in good health and CMV-seropositive. The CDR3 sequence is CASSYLGQGGNGYTF. The CDR3 region has the DNA TGTGCCAGCAGTTACCTTGGACAGGGCGGGAATGGCTACACCTTC.